This T cell receptor beta chain was sequenced in a study of CD8 T cells in ankylosing spondylitis. Germline V gene sequence: CDR1 SGHTA, CDR2 FQGNSA. With V trimmed by 5 bases and J by 4 bases, 5 bases remained unmatched. This CDR3 spans 14 amino acids. General study results and limits: Seven or eight highly homologous variants made up a TCR beta motif, and this motif appeared characteristic of ankylosing spondylitis blood. Earlier literature documents some of the motif variants in reactive arthritis synovial fluid and blood. Clones linked to disease were reported to show significant enrichment in matched ankylosing spondylitis synovial fluid.

Turning to this clonotype: Its target is not known.

A quantitative 5'-RACE method, one with molecular barcodes, was used to make TCR beta libraries. TCRdb reanalysed the 5' RACE reads using MiXCR and keeps one entry per CDR3 protein. The sample holds about 390,000 distinct CDR3 sequences, approximately 20% seen once. The chain combines TRBV7-2 with TRBJ2-3; 8 bases are a match to TRBD1. The sequence was obtained from a male donor with ankylosing spondylitis. What was sequenced was blood, either unsorted or a sorted T cell fraction (not recorded which). The CDR3 bases are TGTGCCAGCAGCGGCAGGACAGGGTCAGATACGCAGTATTTT. This codes for CASSGRTGSDTQYF.